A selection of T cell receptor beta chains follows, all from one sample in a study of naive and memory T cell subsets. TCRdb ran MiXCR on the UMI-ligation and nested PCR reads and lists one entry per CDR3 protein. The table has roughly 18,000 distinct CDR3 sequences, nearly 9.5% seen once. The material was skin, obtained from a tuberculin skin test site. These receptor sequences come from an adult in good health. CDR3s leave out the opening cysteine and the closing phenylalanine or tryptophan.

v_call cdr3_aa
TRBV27 ASKTSGRSDTQY
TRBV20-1 SAIDLAEHYNEQF
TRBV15 ATSRRRQGWYEQY
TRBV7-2 ASSLGPTATYEQY
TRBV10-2 ASSDPELAGGSTDTQY
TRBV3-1 ASSPESGALAKNIQY
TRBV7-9 ASSPWSDRGYNEQF
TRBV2 ASSDPGQGNIQY
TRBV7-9 ASSKSSYADFAGANVLT
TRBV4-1 ASSPTRTESNGYT
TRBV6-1 ASSELDREDIQY
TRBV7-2 ASSLGGADEQY
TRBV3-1 ASSQAGSNQPQH
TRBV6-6 ASSYSAGGTDTQY
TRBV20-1 SARQGTGELF
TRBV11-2 ASSLARAARGNTGELF
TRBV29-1 SVEQGNTEAF
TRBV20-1 SATVPLSGTSAEAF
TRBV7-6 ASSLVGQFLPLYNEQF
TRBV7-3 ASSADMGETQY
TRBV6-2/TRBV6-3 ASSSPGVSGANVLT
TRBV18 ASSPWPGTSGSDEQF
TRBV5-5 ASSRRLGQETQY